The present TCR beta chain was sequenced within a study of T-cell reconstitution after alpha-beta-depleted transplantation in children. General study results and limits: T cells produced anew were the main source of T-cell counts and diversity one year after transplant.

Library preparation (for TCRbeta) was performed with unique molecular identifiers. TCRdb ran MiXCR on the PCR reads and lists one entry per CDR3 protein. The top ten clones hold roughly 27% of a sample with approximately 1,000,000 distinct CDR3 sequences, 25% to 35% of them seen once. This CDR3 is built from 10 residues. With regard to this clonotype: Its antigen is not identified.

This clonotype was obtained from a boy younger than two who had a stem cell transplant for SCID, so the T cells may come from the graft donor. Source: PBMCs, mostly from graft donor cells, taken 360 days after TCRalphabeta/CD19-depleted stem cell transplant. The chain is built from TRBV12-3 or TRBV12-4 and TRBJ1-1; D not resolved. CDR3: CARRNTEAFF. The CDR3 region has the DNA TGTGCTCGGAGGAACACTGAAGCTTTCTTT.